The subject of this entry is one T cell receptor beta chain. Original methodology: Reference gene primer amplification yielded estimated nucleated cell counts. TCRdb's table, derived via immunoSEQ multiplex PCR, lists solely in-frame clones and lacks some. Clone size and the V and J calls come from that table; the DNA yielded D and trimming. The sample shows around 50,000 clones, just over 90% of them seen only once. Germline V gives CDR1 SQVTM, CDR2 ANQGSEA. V was shortened by 0 bases and J by 2 bases, with 15 bases between the two germline ends. This CDR3 comprises 16 residues. This sample was included in a study of blood T cell repertoires in COVID-19. Study background: T cells, B-cell-depleted T cells, or PBMCs supplied cDNA or gDNA.

This chain joins TRBV29-1 and TRBJ2-3; D is possibly TRBD2 (7 bases). Material for sequencing was peripheral blood. This clonotype was obtained from a man in his 70s with acute or convalescent COVID-19. The CDR3 spells CSVEDGAGAPTDTQYF. The DNA for the CDR3 is TGCAGCGTTGAAGATGGTGCGGGGGCCCCCACAGATACGCAGTATTTT.